This T cell receptor (beta chain) was sequenced during a study of spatial heterogeneity in lung cancer. Notes on the study in general: For expanded intratumoral alpha and beta TCRs, counts tracked tumor mutation counts. Ubiquitous and regional nonsynonymous mutation counts were tracked by ubiquitous and regional expanded TCR counts, respectively.

In its sample, this clonotype ranks as medium-sized. Its antigen is as yet unknown. Each CDR3 protein is one row after TCRdb ran MiXCR on the 5' RACE reads. The table includes about 2,300 distinct CDR3 sequences, about an eighth detected once. From germline, CDR1 is KGHSH and CDR2 LQKENI. The CDR3 totals 17 residues. V shed 4 bases and J shed 1 base, with 19 bases lying between them. Time point specified: sample taken at primary tumor resection. The donor population consisted of over 55 patients with untreated, early-stage non-small cell lung cancer. The sequenced material consisted of unsorted whole RNA from tumor, nontumor lung or frozen PBMC.

The sequences come from lung tumor tissue, collected at surgery. This TCR was sampled from a male donor with early-stage non-small cell lung cancer. This chain links TRBV18 with TRBJ1-1; possible D gene TRBD1, 6 bases. CDR3: CASSQNPQQGRNTEAFF. The CDR3 DNA is TGTGCCAGCTCACAAAACCCCCAACAGGGACGGAACACTGAAGCTTTCTTT.